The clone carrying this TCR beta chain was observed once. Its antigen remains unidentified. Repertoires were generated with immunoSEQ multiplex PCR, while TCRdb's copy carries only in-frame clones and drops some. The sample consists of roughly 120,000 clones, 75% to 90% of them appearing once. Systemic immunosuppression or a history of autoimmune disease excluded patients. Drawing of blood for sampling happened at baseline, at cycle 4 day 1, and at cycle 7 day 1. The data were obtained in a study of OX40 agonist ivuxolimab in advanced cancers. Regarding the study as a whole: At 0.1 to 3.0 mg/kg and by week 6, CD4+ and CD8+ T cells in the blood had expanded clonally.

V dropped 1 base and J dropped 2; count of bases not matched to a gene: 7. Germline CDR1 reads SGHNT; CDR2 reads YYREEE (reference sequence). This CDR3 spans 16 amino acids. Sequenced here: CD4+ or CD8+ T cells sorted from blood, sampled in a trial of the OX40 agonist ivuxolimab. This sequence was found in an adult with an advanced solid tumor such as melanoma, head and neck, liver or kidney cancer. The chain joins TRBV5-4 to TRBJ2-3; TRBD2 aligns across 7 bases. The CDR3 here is CASSLFSGVTTDTQYF. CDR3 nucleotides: TGTGCCAGCAGCTTGTTCAGCGGGGTCACCACAGATACGCAGTATTTT.